The 31 T cell receptor beta chains below all came from one sample that was sequenced in a study of blood T cell repertoires in COVID-19. Profiling relied on immunoSEQ multiplex PCR, and the TCRdb table lists in-frame clones only, not all of them. The sample has about 92,000 clones; roughly nine tenths are singletons. The sequenced sample was peripheral blood. These receptors originate from a human donor with active COVID-19. The donor label of this sample is uncertain.

The genes are TRBV10-3 and TRBJ1-5, with D perhaps matching TRBD1 (5 bases). Trimming shortened V by 7 bases and J by 0 bases, and 16 bases separated the two germline ends. Per the germline V gene, CDR1 is ENHRY and CDR2 is SYGVKD. This CDR3 is 16 amino acids long. CDR3 DNA sequence: TGTGCCATCACCACAATACAGGACTATAGCAATCAGCCCCAGCATTTT. It encodes CAITTIQDYSNQPQHF.

This chain's CDR3 is CASSIDRTDQETQYF. For the CDR3, the DNA is TGTGCCAGTAGTATAGACCGGACAGATCAAGAGACCCAGTACTTC. The chain employs TRBV19 and TRBJ2-5, with a possible D match to TRBD1 (6 bases). The V and J ends lost 0 bases and 2 bases respectively, with 10 bases between them. Germline V CDR1 and CDR2: LNHDA, SQIVND (reference sequence). This CDR3 is built from 15 residues.

The chain combines TRBV7-6 with TRBJ1-6; the match to TRBD1 covers 10 bases. CDR1 is SGHVS and CDR2 is FNYEAQ in the germline V gene. The CDR3 is made up of 15 amino acids. V shed 6 bases, J shed 9 bases, and the junction held 8 bases outside the gene matches. The CDR3 nucleotides read TGTGCCAGCAGGCCGGGGACAGGGGTTAGTTCACCCCTCCACTTT. It yields the protein CASRPGTGVSSPLHF.

The chain links TRBV5-1 to TRBJ2-3, with D uncertain. V gave up 7 bases and J gave up 0 bases, with 9 bases separating them. In germline, CDR1 is SGHRS, CDR2 YFSETQ. The CDR3 totals 13 residues. The CDR3 DNA reads TGCGCCAGCGGCAGGATGAGCACAGATACGCAGTATTTT. Its protein is CASGRMSTDTQYF.

The J gene is TRBJ1-4, the V gene TRBV4-1; weak D call: TRBD1 (6 bases). V was clipped by 4 bases and J by 6 bases, with 15 bases between them. The length of the CDR3 is 15 residues. Germline lookup yields CDR1 MGHRA and CDR2 YSYEKL. CDR3 sequence reads: CASSLPGGQDEKLFF. CDR3 DNA sequence: TGCGCCAGCAGCCTTCCTGGGGGCCAGGATGAAAAACTGTTTTTT.

The chain recombines TRBV10-3 with TRBJ1-4; D is uncertain. Germline CDR1 ENHRY, CDR2 SYGVKD. The CDR3 covers 14 residues. The V end was cut by 3 bases, the J end by 3 bases, with 8 bases between. The CDR3 region has the DNA TGTGCCATCAGTGAAGCCGAGTCTAATGAAAAACTGTTTTTT. Protein product: CAISEAESNEKLFF.

This clone was seen a single time. The chain is built from TRBV7-3 and TRBJ2-5, with D possibly TRBD1 on 6 matching bases. V dropped 5 bases and J dropped 1 base, with 17 bases sitting between them. This CDR3 contains 16 residues. CDR1 is SGHTA, CDR2 FQGTGA, per germline. Here the CDR3 DNA reads TGTGCCAGCAGCACTTGGACAGCGCAACGCCAAGAGACCCAGTACTTC. This codes for CASSTWTAQRQETQYF.

This chain connects TRBV5-4 to TRBJ2-5; 10 bases agree with TRBD1. V was pared by 9 bases and J by 5 bases, with 10 bases of the junction left unmatched. The CDR3 covers 14 residues. Germline V gene sequence: CDR1 SGHNT, CDR2 YYREEE (reference sequence). CDR3 bases: TGTGCCACGGGACAGGGGCTTGTAGGGGAGACCCAGTACTTC. As protein: CATGQGLVGETQYF. Full variable domain (rest looked up from reference TRBV5-4 and TRBJ2-5): ETGVTQSPTHLIKTRGQQVTLRCSSQSGHNTVSWYQQALGQGPQFIFQYYREEENGRGNFPPRFSGLQFPNYSSELNVNALELDDSALYLCATGQGLVGETQYFGPGTRLLVL.

The chain carries TRBV7-6 and TRBJ1-4; the match to TRBD1 covers 8 bases. J lost 12 bases, V lost 7 bases, and 28 bases had no gene match. Germline assignment: CDR1 SGHVS and CDR2 FNYEAQ. The CDR3 consists of 19 residues. The CDR3 sequence: CASICRTGTVGNPWEELFF. In DNA form, the CDR3 reads TGTGCCAGCATCTGTCGGACAGGGACCGTTGGGAACCCCTGGGAGGAACTGTTTTTT.

The V call is TRBV10-3, the J call TRBJ2-3; 8 bases match TRBD1. The CDR3 covers 16 residues. Germline CDR1 and CDR2: ENHRY and SYGVKD. The V segment lost 5 bases and the J segment 0 bases; nucleotides outside the gene matches: 7. CDR3 loop: CAISWDRPSSTDTQYF. The CDR3 coding sequence is TGTGCCATCAGTTGGGACAGGCCATCTAGCACAGATACGCAGTATTTT.

The CDR3 DNA reads TGTGCCAGCTGGACAGGGGCCCTTGGAGAGCAGTACTTC. It specifies CASWTGALGEQYF. The V gene is TRBV6-6, the J gene TRBJ2-7; 9 bases align to TRBD1. CDR3 size: 13 residues. From germline, CDR1 is MNHNY and CDR2 SVGAGI (reference sequence). J gave up 7 bases and V 8 bases, and 9 bases lay outside the gene matches.

DNA for the CDR3: TGTGCCAGCAGCTTAGGGGTTCACAGGGGCCAAAAACTGTTTTTT. Its protein product is CASSLGVHRGQKLFF. The rearrangement uses TRBV7-2 and TRBJ1-4, with 7 positions matching TRBD1. Germline CDR1 is SGHTA and CDR2 is FQGNSA. CDR3 length: 15 residues. Trimming removed 1 base from V and 9 bases from J; junction bases left unmatched: 8.

The chain is built from TRBV7-2 and TRBJ2-7; 9 positions match TRBD1. Per germline, CDR1 SGHTA and CDR2 FQGNSA. V lost 5 bases and J lost 2; bases outside the gene matches: 7. The CDR3 runs to 15 residues. Here the CDR3 DNA reads TGTGCCAGCAGCCCCCGGGACAGGGACGCCTACGAGCAGTACTTC. This codes for CASSPRDRDAYEQYF.

This clone was detected only once. This sequence joins TRBV7-9 and TRBJ2-2; 8 bases are shared with TRBD2. Germline CDR1 and CDR2: SEHNR and FQNEAQ (reference sequence). The V gene end was trimmed by 4 bases and the J gene end by 9 bases; junction bases not matched to a gene: 10. This CDR3 contains 15 residues. The CDR3: CASSSSGGAHRELFF. CDR3 DNA sequence: TGTGCCAGCAGCTCAAGCGGGGGAGCCCACCGGGAGCTGTTTTTT. Supplemented by reference TRBV7-9 and TRBJ2-2, the full variable domain reads DTGVSQNPRHKITKRGQNVTFRCDPISEHNRLYWYRQTLGQGPEFLTYFQNEAQLEKSRLLSDRFSAERPKGSFSTLEIQRTEQGDSAMYLCASSSSGGAHRELFFGEGSRLTVL.

The gene calls are TRBV7-9 and TRBJ1-3, with 7 bases matching TRBD1. The CDR3 contains 14 residues. Germline V CDR1 and CDR2: SEHNR, FQNEAQ (reference sequence). Unmatched junction bases numbered 6, after V lost 6 bases and J lost 4 bases. CDR3 region: CASSIGGVGNTIYF. The CDR3 coding sequence is TGTGCCAGCAGTATAGGGGGCGTCGGAAACACCATATATTTT.

This chain connects TRBV29-1 to TRBJ2-1, with D hard to call. V shed 5 bases and J shed 0 bases, with 5 bases lying between them. Germline V gene data show CDR1 as SQVTM and CDR2 as ANQGSEA. CDR3 length equals 12 residues. CDR3 sequence (DNA): TGCAGCGTTCACAACTCCTACAATGAGCAGTTCTTC. Translation gives CSVHNSYNEQFF.

The chain couples TRBV4-1 to TRBJ2-1, with 7 bases fitting TRBD2. The CDR3 covers 19 residues. CDR1 is MGHRA, CDR2 YSYEKL, per germline. The V segment lost 1 base and the J segment 1 base; nucleotides outside the gene matches: 13. Written as DNA, the CDR3 is TGCGCCAGCAGCCAAGTCATAGCGGGCCAAAAGGGGTCCTACAATGAGCAGTTCTTC. Translated, it gives CASSQVIAGQKGSYNEQFF.

V usage is TRBV19 and J usage is TRBJ1-6; no reliable D call. Germline V CDR1 and CDR2: LNHDA, SQIVND (reference sequence). The V end lost 7 bases, the J end lost 11 bases, and 12 bases lay between the germline ends. The CDR3 runs to 12 residues. CDR3 sequence (DNA): TGTGCCAGTAAGGGTTGGGAGGCACCCCTCCACTTT. It codes for CASKGWEAPLHF. The variable domain in full, completed from reference TRBV19 and TRBJ1-6, reads DGGITQSPKYLFRKEGQNVTLSCEQNLNHDAMYWYRQDPGQGLRLIYYSQIVNDFQKGDIAEGYSVSREKKESFPLTVTSAQKNPTAFYLCASKGWEAPLHFGNGTRLTVT.

The rearrangement links TRBV5-8 to TRBJ2-3, with D perhaps matching TRBD2 (5 bases). V lost 1 base to trimming and J lost 0 bases, with 12 bases between them. The germline gives CDR1 SGHTS, CDR2 YDEGEE. The CDR3 runs 16 residues. This CDR3 reads CASSLMAGASTDTQYF. CDR3 DNA: TGTGCCAGCAGCTTGATGGCGGGTGCTAGCACAGATACGCAGTATTTT.

This clone was observed a few times. V and J are TRBV2 and TRBJ1-6, with D tentatively TRBD1 (5 bases). CDR1 SNHLY and CDR2 FYNNEI come from the germline V gene. Trimming shortened V by 7 bases and J by 7 bases, and 11 bases separated the two germline ends. This CDR3 contains 13 residues. CDR3 amino acids: CASKRDGNSPLHF. The CDR3 bases are TGTGCCAGCAAGCGGGACGGGAATTCACCCCTCCACTTT.

This clone occurred once. The J gene is TRBJ2-7, the V gene TRBV28; D is possibly TRBD1 (7 bases). The CDR3 covers 14 residues. V dropped 7 bases and J dropped 4 bases, with 17 bases sitting between them. From germline, CDR1 is MDHEN and CDR2 SYDVKM. The CDR3 loop is CASTLNRGGYEQYF. As DNA, the CDR3 is TGTGCCAGCACCCTAAACAGGGGAGGTTACGAGCAGTACTTC.

The rearrangement joins TRBV5-1 to TRBJ2-2, with D tentatively TRBD2 (6 bases). Trimming removed 9 bases from V and 6 bases from J, with 12 bases in between. CDR3 length: 12 amino acids. Germline lookup yields CDR1 SGHRS and CDR2 YFSETQ. The CDR3 loop reads CATGTPAGELFF. CDR3 bases: TGCGCCACCGGGACTCCGGCCGGGGAGCTGTTTTTT.

This clone was picked up one time. This CDR3 is CASSQKRPTETQYF. The CDR3 region has the DNA TGTGCCAGCAGCCAGAAGCGGCCGACAGAGACCCAGTACTTC. The chain has TRBV3-1 (or the pseudogene TRBV3-2) and TRBJ2-5; a possible D gene is TRBD2 (5 bases). Germline V CDR1 and CDR2: LGHDT, YNNKEL (reference sequence). The CDR3 loop spans 14 amino acids. V lost 3 bases and J 4 bases, leaving 12 bases between the germline ends.

The rearrangement uses TRBV5-6 and TRBJ1-2, with D tentatively TRBD1 (6 bases). Per the germline V gene, CDR1 is SGHDT and CDR2 is YYEEEE. Trimming took 1 base from V and 8 from J, leaving 15 bases between them. The length of the CDR3 is 14 residues. In DNA, the CDR3 is TGTGCCAGCAGCTTGATCATCGGGGGGCAAGGCTACACCTTC. The encoded protein is CASSLIIGGQGYTF. The complete variable domain, with remaining parts taken from reference TRBV5-6 and TRBJ1-2, reads DAGVTQSPTHLIKTRGQQVTLRCSPKSGHDTVSWYQQALGQGPQFIFQYYEEEERQRGNFPDRFSGHQFPNYSSELNVNALLLGDSALYLCASSLIIGGQGYTFGSGTRLTVV.

The V gene is TRBV7-9, the J gene TRBJ1-2; TRBD1 is a possible D gene (5 bases). The CDR3 runs to 15 residues. In germline, CDR1 is SEHNR, CDR2 FQNEAQ (reference sequence). Trimming shortened V by 5 bases and J by 3 bases, and 16 bases separated the two germline ends. CDR3 nucleotides: TGTGCCAGCAGCCCGGAGGGGTTTAGGGACTATGGCTACACCTTC. This gives the protein CASSPEGFRDYGYTF.

This rearrangement joins TRBV18 to TRBJ1-5; D is uncertain. CDR1 is KGHSH and CDR2 is LQKENI in the germline V gene. The length of the CDR3 is 13 residues. Deletions cut 3 bases from V and 7 bases from J, with 10 bases between. The CDR3 sequence: CASSPGPGQPQHF. CDR3 coding DNA: TGTGCCAGCTCACCTGGCCCGGGACAGCCCCAGCATTTT.

The J gene is TRBJ2-5, the V gene TRBV11-1; TRBD2 might be the D (6 bases). The V end was cut by 3 bases, the J end by 2 bases, with 13 bases between. Germline CDR1 and CDR2: SGHAT and FQDESV (reference sequence). This CDR3 is 15 amino acids long. This CDR3 is CASSFFTGGQETQYF. The CDR3 nucleotides read TGTGCCAGCAGCTTCTTTACCGGGGGACAAGAGACCCAGTACTTC. Filled out from reference TRBV11-1 and TRBJ2-5, the complete variable domain reads EAEVAQSPRYKITEKSQAVAFWCDPISGHATLYWYRQILGQGPELLVQFQDESVVDDSQLPKDRFSAERLKGVDSTLKIQPAELGDSAMYLCASSFFTGGQETQYFGPGTRLLVL.

This clone was found once. The V and J genes are TRBV5-4 and TRBJ1-2; 10 bases agree with TRBD1. Germline-derived CDR1 and CDR2 are SGHNT and YYREEE (reference sequence). V trimming: 4 bases; J trimming: 8 bases; junction bases outside the gene matches: 2. The CDR3 runs 12 residues. CDR3 region: CASSGQGGGYTF. DNA of the CDR3: TGTGCCAGCAGCGGACAGGGGGGCGGCTACACCTTC.

This rearrangement joins TRBV28 to TRBJ1-6, with 7 bases that match TRBD1. The CDR3 is 13 residues long. Looked up from germline, CDR1 is MDHEN and CDR2 is SYDVKM. With 6 bases clipped from V and 7 bases from J, the junction kept 3 bases outside the gene matches. The chain's CDR3 is CASSPGGNSPLHF. CDR3 in DNA: TGTGCCAGCAGCCCAGGGGGGAATTCACCCCTCCACTTT.

V and J are TRBV2 and TRBJ2-7, with 8 bases that match TRBD2. Unmatched junction bases numbered 6, after V lost 7 bases and J lost 4 bases. Looked up from germline, CDR1 is SNHLY and CDR2 is FYNNEI. The CDR3 extends over 13 amino acids. The CDR3 reads CASIDGGVYEQYF. In nucleotides, the CDR3 is TGTGCCAGCATCGACGGGGGGGTATACGAGCAGTACTTC.

This chain uses TRBV5-5 with TRBJ1-2; 7 bases fit TRBD1. Germline loops: CDR1 SGHKS, CDR2 YYEKEE (reference sequence). CDR3 length equals 15 residues. V was pared by 0 bases and J by 6 bases, with 8 bases of the junction left unmatched. The CDR3 reads CASSLAGQPGDGYTF. The CDR3 region has the DNA TGTGCCAGCAGCTTGGCGGGACAGCCAGGAGATGGCTACACCTTC.